The next 29 T cell receptor beta chains were all read from a single sample in a study of shared clonotypes between healthy human individuals. Profiled with immunoSEQ multiplex PCR; TCRdb holds only in-frame clones, not every one. The sample lists about 2.3 million clones; 85% to 95% were seen once. Sequences were obtained from naive CD4+ T cells from PBMCs. Subset meaning: CD45RA+ positively selected. These receptors came from a man between 18 and 29 years old in good health. Some clones in this sample may be carry-over from other donors' samples.

The rearrangement uses TRBV30 and TRBJ2-1; the D call may be TRBD1 or TRBD2 (6 bases each). Germline V gene lookup returns CDR1 GTSNPN and CDR2 SVGIG (reference sequence). The ends were cut back, 3 bases at V and 4 bases at J, with 19 bases in the middle. The CDR3 covers 16 residues. The CDR3 sequence is CAWSATGGGPYNEQFF. The CDR3 DNA reads TGTGCCTGGAGCGCCACGGGTGGGGGGCCTTACAATGAGCAGTTCTTC.

Here the CDR3 DNA reads TGTGCCATCAGAGGACAGGGGGGTCCTTACAATGAGCAGTTCTTC. Its translation: CAIRGQGGPYNEQFF. This chain links TRBV10-3 with TRBJ2-1; the match to TRBD1 covers 10 bases. The CDR3 extends over 15 amino acids. The trim removed 6 bases at V and 4 bases at J, leaving 6 bases unmatched. Germline V lookup: CDR1 ENHRY, CDR2 SYGVKD.

This clone is a singleton in its sample. The rearrangement links TRBV5-1 to TRBJ2-4, with TRBD2 as a possible D gene (5 bases). This CDR3 region has 12 residues. V shed 4 bases and J shed 7 bases, with 9 bases lying between them. From germline, CDR1 is SGHRS and CDR2 YFSETQ. The CDR3 DNA is TGCGCCAGCAGCGAGGGCCGGAACATTCAGTACTTC. Its protein is CASSEGRNIQYF.

About this clone: This sample also contains other DNA sequences that code for the same CDR3. The chain has TRBV5-1 and TRBJ2-2, with a possible D match to TRBD1 (6 bases). Germline V CDR1 and CDR2: SGHRS, YFSETQ. The CDR3 length is 13 residues. Trimming removed 2 bases from V and 5 bases from J, with 7 bases in between. The CDR3 DNA reads as TGCGCCAGCAGCTTACAGGGTACCGGGGAGCTGTTTTTT. This translates into CASSLQGTGELFF.

About this clone: The sample holds other DNA sequences that translate to the same CDR3. The chain carries TRBV7-2 and TRBJ2-5; D call uncertain. This CDR3 is 13 amino acids long. Trimming shortened V by 1 base and J by 2 bases, and 5 bases separated the two germline ends. Germline V gene data show CDR1 as SGHTA and CDR2 as FQGNSA. Here the CDR3 DNA reads TGTGCCAGCAGCTTAGACGGGCAAGAGACCCAGTACTTC. Protein sequence: CASSLDGQETQYF. Variable domain in full (rest from reference TRBV7-2 and TRBJ2-5): GAGVSQSPSNKVTEKGKDVELRCDPISGHTALYWYRQSLGQGLEFLIYFQGNSAPDKSGLPSDRFSAERTGGSVSTLTIQRTQQEDSAVYLCASSLDGQETQYFGPGTRLLVL.

V gene TRBV25-1 combines with J gene TRBJ1-2; D is perhaps TRBD1 (5 bases). The CDR3 consists of 13 residues. Looked up from germline, CDR1 is MGHDK and CDR2 is SYGVNS. Trimming pared 2 bases from V and 4 bases from J, leaving 8 bases between. The CDR3 loop reads CASSEAGLYGYTF. For the CDR3, the DNA is TGTGCCAGCAGTGAAGCGGGGCTCTATGGCTACACCTTC.

The chain has TRBV5-1 and TRBJ2-1, with TRBD2 matching over 7 bases. There are 15 residues in the CDR3. Germline CDR1 is SGHRS and CDR2 is YFSETQ. Trimming cost V 4 bases and J 1 base; bases outside gene matches: 5. The CDR3 loop is CASSRFSGSYNEQFF. The CDR3, as DNA: TGCGCCAGCAGCCGCTTTAGCGGGTCCTACAATGAGCAGTTCTTC.

Note on this clone: Other DNA sequences in the sample encode the same CDR3. This sequence joins TRBV9 and TRBJ2-5, with D uncertain. Germline CDR1 is SGDLS and CDR2 is YYNGEE. The CDR3 spans 14 residues. Trimming shortened V by 0 bases and J by 5 bases, and 11 bases separated the two germline ends. The CDR3: CASSVEGLGETQYF. The CDR3, as DNA: TGTGCCAGCAGCGTAGAGGGATTGGGGGAGACCCAGTACTTC.

This clone occurred once. The chain couples TRBV25-1 to TRBJ2-3; D not certain. Germline V lookup: CDR1 MGHDK, CDR2 SYGVNS. The CDR3 has 13 amino acids. V was clipped by 5 bases and J by 1 base, with 7 bases between them. The CDR3 loop reads CASSLVGTDTQYF. The CDR3 nucleotides read TGTGCCAGCAGTTTAGTTGGCACAGATACGCAGTATTTT.

This clone occurred once. The V and J genes are TRBV28 and TRBJ2-2; D unclear. The length of the CDR3 is 15 residues. The V and J ends lost 7 bases and 6 bases respectively, with 18 bases between them. CDR1 and CDR2 (germline): MDHEN, SYDVKM. The CDR3 loop reads CASNPFSFWAGELFF. Here the CDR3 DNA reads TGTGCCAGCAATCCCTTTTCCTTCTGGGCCGGGGAGCTGTTTTTT.

Only a few counts were recorded for this clone. Other DNA sequences in this specimen translate into the identical CDR3. V and J are TRBV20-1 and TRBJ2-1; D not resolved. Per germline, CDR1 DFQATT and CDR2 SNEGSKA (reference sequence). The germline V and J ends were trimmed by 3 bases and 5 bases, with 2 bases remaining between them. The CDR3 loop spans 10 amino acids. DNA of the CDR3: TGCAGTGCTAGCCACAATGAGCAGTTCTTC. The encoded protein is CSASHNEQFF.

The chain joins TRBV7-6 to TRBJ2-3; TRBD2 agrees at 11 bases. V shed 5 bases, J shed 2 bases, and the junction held 6 bases outside the gene matches. The CDR3 spans 16 residues. Germline CDR1 SGHVS, CDR2 FNYEAQ. The CDR3 sequence: CASSIGTSGSTDTQYF. CDR3 DNA sequence: TGTGCCAGCAGCATTGGGACTAGCGGATCCACAGATACGCAGTATTTT.

In regard to this clone: The identical CDR3 is also encoded by other nucleotide sequences in the sample. The chain couples TRBV2 to TRBJ1-3; D gene ambiguous. Deletions cut 4 bases from V and 3 bases from J, with 1 base between. Per the germline V gene, CDR1 is SNHLY and CDR2 is FYNNEI. This CDR3 comprises 11 residues. The CDR3 here is CASSGGNTIYF. The CDR3 bases are TGTGCCAGCAGTGGTGGAAACACCATATATTTT.

The rearrangement uses TRBV5-1 and TRBJ2-2; the D gene could be TRBD1 or TRBD2 (6 bases each). The CDR3 consists of 16 residues. Germline V gene data show CDR1 as SGHRS and CDR2 as YFSETQ. Trimming took off 4 bases at V and 1 base at J, with 14 bases between the two ends. The CDR3 DNA reads as TGCGCCAGCAGCGACATCAGGGGACTGAACACCGGGGAGCTGTTTTTT. Amino acid sequence: CASSDIRGLNTGELFF.

The chain recombines TRBV6-6 with TRBJ1-4; 8 bases line up with TRBD1. Unmatched junction bases numbered 11, after V lost 8 bases and J lost 6 bases. The CDR3 totals 15 residues. The V gene's germline CDR1 is MNHNY and CDR2 SVGAGI (reference sequence). The CDR3 region is CASPKGGQGHEKLFF. The CDR3 DNA follows: TGTGCCAGCCCCAAGGGAGGACAGGGTCATGAAAAACTGTTTTTT.

The chain links TRBV28 to TRBJ1-2, with D possibly TRBD1 on 5 matching bases. This CDR3 region has 13 residues. Trimming pared 3 bases from V and 4 bases from J, leaving 9 bases between. The germline gives CDR1 MDHEN, CDR2 SYDVKM. The CDR3 sequence: CASSLRGAYGYTF. The CDR3 nucleotides are TGTGCCAGCAGTTTGAGGGGAGCCTATGGCTACACCTTC.

The chain is built from TRBV5-1 and TRBJ2-5, with 7 bases identical to TRBD2. The CDR3 length is 15 residues. V dropped 5 bases and J dropped 1; count of bases not matched to a gene: 8. Germline V CDR1 and CDR2: SGHRS, YFSETQ. The CDR3 region has the DNA TGCGCCAGCAGGGTCACGGGCGGGAGCCAAGAGACCCAGTACTTC. This codes for CASRVTGGSQETQYF.

The chain carries TRBV28 and TRBJ2-7, with 7 bases lining up with TRBD2. CDR1 is MDHEN, CDR2 SYDVKM, per germline. V lost 11 bases to trimming and J lost 1 base; unmatched junction nucleotides: 8. This CDR3 region has 13 residues. The CDR3 region has the DNA TGTGCCGCAAGCGTCGGGAGGTCCTACGAGCAGTACTTC. Amino acid sequence: CAASVGRSYEQYF.

This sequence joins TRBV28 and TRBJ1-3; no clear D. The CDR3 has 14 residues. Germline V lookup: CDR1 MDHEN, CDR2 SYDVKM. With 5 bases removed from V and 8 bases from J, the gap between germline ends came to 16 bases. The CDR3 is CASSLIGQRHTIYF. The CDR3 DNA reads as TGTGCCAGCAGTCTAATTGGGCAGCGGCACACCATATATTTT. Variable domain in full (rest from reference TRBV28 and TRBJ1-3): DVKVTQSSRYLVKRTGEKVFLECVQDMDHENMFWYRQDPGLGLRLIYFSYDVKMKEKGDIPEGYSVSREKKERFSLILESASTNQTSMYLCASSLIGQRHTIYFGEGSWLTVV.

This chain joins TRBV6-5 and TRBJ2-3; D is uncertain. The CDR3 is made up of 15 amino acids. The V end was cut by 6 bases, the J end by 5 bases, with 18 bases between. The germline gives CDR1 MNHEY, CDR2 SVGAGI. CDR3 residues: CASSSVPTHEDTQYF. Here the CDR3 DNA reads TGTGCCAGCAGCTCGGTCCCAACCCACGAAGATACGCAGTATTTT.

The genes are TRBV19 and TRBJ2-7; TRBD2 agrees at 7 bases. The V and J ends lost 3 bases and 3 bases, in that order; junction bases with no gene match: 2. The CDR3 contains 13 residues. In germline, CDR1 is LNHDA, CDR2 SQIVND (reference sequence). CDR3 amino acids: CASSIREGYEQYF. The CDR3 DNA follows: TGTGCCAGTAGTATCAGGGAGGGCTACGAGCAGTACTTC.

The chain couples TRBV18 to TRBJ2-1; D tentatively reads TRBD1 or TRBD2 (5 bases each). Trimming took off 0 bases at V and 5 bases at J, with 17 bases between the two ends. The CDR3 runs 17 residues. The germline gives CDR1 KGHSH, CDR2 LQKENI. CDR3 sequence reads: CASSPPLSRDGNNEQFF. The CDR3 nucleotides read TGTGCCAGCTCACCACCACTAAGCCGGGACGGAAACAATGAGCAGTTCTTC.

This chain connects TRBV5-1 to TRBJ2-3; D unclear. Trimming left V 0 bases short and J 0 bases short, with 17 bases between. Germline CDR1 reads SGHRS; CDR2 reads YFSETQ. The CDR3 is 18 amino acids. This CDR3 is CASSLGKSPLFSTDTQYF. DNA for the CDR3: TGCGCCAGCAGCTTGGGGAAATCTCCCCTATTTAGCACAGATACGCAGTATTTT.

This clone has a handful of counts. The sample carries other DNA sequences with the same CDR3. J is TRBJ1-1 and V is TRBV7-9, with D possibly matching TRBD1 (5 bases). The CDR3 covers 13 residues. CDR1 is SEHNR and CDR2 is FQNEAQ in the germline V gene (reference sequence). Trimming left V 6 bases short and J 1 base short, with 9 bases between. CDR3 region: CASRWDGNTEAFF. The CDR3 DNA reads as TGTGCCAGCAGGTGGGACGGGAACACTGAAGCTTTCTTT.

The V call is TRBV4-1, the J call TRBJ2-7; 9 nucleotides align to TRBD1. This CDR3 has 17 residues. The junction had 15 bases not matched to a gene; V was cut back by 4 bases and J by 5 bases. The V gene's germline CDR1 is MGHRA and CDR2 YSYEKL. DNA for the CDR3: TGCGCCAGCAGCCGGAACTCGATCGGGACAGGGTCAAACGAGCAGTACTTC. Translating it yields CASSRNSIGTGSNEQYF.

V usage is TRBV19 and J usage is TRBJ2-5; 9 positions match TRBD1. CDR1 and CDR2 (germline): LNHDA, SQIVND (reference sequence). The CDR3 sequence is 15 residues long. After removal of 6 bases from V and 2 bases from J, the junction contained 7 bases not matched to a gene. The CDR3 DNA sequence: TGTGCCAGTAGAGGACCCGGACAGGGGCAAGAGACCCAGTACTTC. Its translation is CASRGPGQGQETQYF.

This chain connects TRBV7-8 to TRBJ2-7; no clear D. Trimming stripped 1 base from V and 6 bases from J, with 7 bases between. The CDR3 runs 12 residues. Germline-derived CDR1 and CDR2 are SGHVS and FQNEAQ. CDR3 sequence reads: CASSLVFSEQYF. The CDR3, as DNA: TGTGCCAGCAGCTTAGTTTTCTCCGAGCAGTACTTC.

Written as DNA, the CDR3 is TGTGCCAGCAGACGTCCGGGACAGGGAACCTACGAGCAGTACTTC. This gives the protein CASRRPGQGTYEQYF. J is TRBJ2-7 and V is TRBV28, with 9 nucleotides matching TRBD1. The CDR3 length is 15 residues. Germline CDR1 MDHEN, CDR2 SYDVKM. V was pared by 6 bases and J by 2 bases, with 8 bases of the junction left unmatched.

The genes are TRBV28 and TRBJ1-3; no definite D call. The CDR3 length is 13 residues. The V end was cut by 5 bases, the J end by 6 bases, with 11 bases between. In germline, CDR1 is MDHEN, CDR2 SYDVKM. Here the CDR3 reads CASSPPHLNTIYF. The CDR3 nucleotides read TGTGCCAGCAGTCCTCCGCACTTAAACACCATATATTTT.